The 17 T cell receptor beta chains below all came from one sample that was sequenced in a study of regulatory T cells in long-lasting Graves disease. Time point reported: newly diagnosed GD, antithyroid drugs for less than 3 months. Isolated PBMC RNA provided the starting material for the TCR library. For TCR beta, libraries came from iRepertoire HTBI primers and Arm-PCR of CDR3 regions. One entry per CDR3 protein, called by TCRdb with MiXCR from the multiplex PCR reads. This sample has 620,000 or so distinct CDR3 sequences; roughly 15% occur once, and the top ten carry 15% to 20%. The data also belong to a second study, concerning T cells in Graves' hyperthyroidism and ophthalmopathy.

The source material was peripheral blood mononuclear cells (PBMCs), sampled at new diagnosis, from a patient treated with antithyroid drugs. These receptors were obtained from a woman aged 25 to 39 with Graves disease.

This clonotype occurred many times. The chain uses TRBV20-1 and TRBJ2-1; the D is unclear. The CDR3 sequence is 12 residues long. V lost 6 bases, J lost 5 bases, and 11 bases lay in between. The germline V gene has CDR1 DFQATT and CDR2 SNEGSKA (reference sequence). This CDR3 is CSAPDLNNEQFF. The CDR3 DNA sequence: TGCAGTGCACCCGATTTGAACAATGAGCAGTTCTTC.

The chain joins TRBV27 to TRBJ2-3; D not certain. Germline V gives CDR1 MNHEY, CDR2 SMNVEV (reference sequence). Trimming shortened V by 6 bases and J by 5 bases, and 15 bases separated the two germline ends. The CDR3 length is 14 residues. The CDR3 region is CASRYTGPRDTQYF. CDR3 nucleotides: TGTGCCAGCAGATATACCGGACCAAGAGATACGCAGTATTTT.

For this clonotype: A much larger clone differs by one base, so this may be a read error. J is TRBJ1-1 and V is TRBV5-1, with a possible D match to TRBD1 (5 bases). There are 14 residues in the CDR3. Germline values: CDR1 SGHRS, CDR2 YFSETQ. V gave up 7 bases and J gave up 0 bases, with 13 bases separating them. The CDR3 sequence: CASDRQGMNTEAFF. For the CDR3, the DNA is TGCGCCAGCGACCGGCAGGGCATGAACACTGAAGCTTTCTTT.

This clonotype was seen only once. V and J are TRBV11-2 and TRBJ1-3; D is uncertain. The V gene's germline CDR1 is SGHAT and CDR2 FQNNGV. The CDR3 length is 16 residues. V was trimmed by 5 bases and J by 2 bases, leaving 16 bases between them. CDR3 coding DNA: TGTGCCAGCAGCGGCGCGGGGATATTAACTGGAAACACCATATATTTT. Amino acids: CASSGAGILTGNTIYF.

This clonotype came up a few times. This chain's CDR3 is CASSYSPDSPGYTF. CDR3 in DNA: TGTGCCAGCAGTTACTCCCCAGACAGTCCTGGCTACACCTTC. The chain employs TRBV6-2 or TRBV6-3 and TRBJ1-2; maybe TRBD1 (5 bases). Per the germline V gene, CDR1 is MNHEY and CDR2 is SVGEGT. The CDR3 consists of 14 residues. The V end lost 0 bases, the J end lost 7 bases, and 12 bases lay between the germline ends.

This sequence joins TRBV20-1 and TRBJ2-7; D gene uncertain. Germline-derived CDR1 and CDR2 are DFQATT and SNEGSKA (reference sequence). Trimming shortened V by 7 bases and J by 3 bases, and 10 bases separated the two germline ends. This CDR3 has 11 residues. In DNA, the CDR3 is TGCAGTGTCGTGGGTGGCTACGAGCAGTACTTC. Encoded protein: CSVVGGYEQYF.

This clonotype was recorded many times. V is TRBV11-2 and J is TRBJ2-7; D call uncertain. The V gene's germline CDR1 is SGHAT and CDR2 FQNNGV. The V gene lost 5 bases and the J gene lost 6 bases, with 17 bases spanning the gap. CDR3 length equals 14 residues. The CDR3 spells CASSPSWMRIEQYF. DNA of the CDR3: TGTGCCAGCAGCCCTAGTTGGATGAGGATCGAGCAGTACTTC.

This clonotype showed up just a few times. The gene calls are TRBV27 and TRBJ2-5; 10 bases are shared with TRBD1. The CDR3 sequence is 16 residues long. CDR1 is MNHEY, CDR2 SMNVEV, per germline (reference sequence). The trim removed 6 bases at V and 7 bases at J, leaving 14 bases unmatched. The CDR3 loop is CASSRTGTGVWGTQYF. CDR3 sequence (DNA): TGTGCCAGCAGCCGGACCGGGACAGGGGTTTGGGGGACCCAGTACTTC.

This clonotype came up a few times. The chain recombines TRBV19 with TRBJ2-3; D gene uncertain. Germline-derived CDR1 and CDR2 are LNHDA and SQIVND (reference sequence). This CDR3 comprises 13 residues. V shed 7 bases and J shed 1 base, with 9 bases lying between them. CDR3 amino acids: CASIGAGTDTQYF. The CDR3 DNA sequence: TGTGCCAGTATTGGAGCAGGCACAGATACGCAGTATTTT.

In its sample, this clonotype was seen many times. The chain recombines TRBV28 with TRBJ1-2; no clear D. V lost 5 bases, J lost 3 bases, and 13 bases lay in between. The CDR3 is 14 amino acids. The germline CDR1 and CDR2 sequences are MDHEN and SYDVKM. Written as DNA, the CDR3 is TGTGCCAGCAGTCTGGCCGGAGCCGACTATGGCTACACCTTC. As protein: CASSLAGADYGYTF.

This clonotype occurred many times. The chain joins TRBV19 to TRBJ1-5; TRBD1 might be the D (5 bases). The CDR3 length is 15 residues. The germline V gene encodes CDR1 LNHDA and CDR2 SQIVND (reference sequence). V lost 0 bases and J 6 bases, leaving 12 bases between the germline ends. CDR3 DNA sequence: TGTGCCAGTAGTATAGATCCCGGGGCGGGTCAGCCCCAGCATTTT. Translated: CASSIDPGAGQPQHF.

The gene calls are TRBV19 and TRBJ2-3; D call uncertain. The CDR3 has 15 amino acids. Germline V gene sequence: CDR1 LNHDA, CDR2 SQIVND (reference sequence). V was shortened by 6 bases and J by 1 base, with 14 bases between the two germline ends. As DNA, the CDR3 is TGTGCCAGTAGCATGAGTCGACCTGGCACAGATACGCAGTATTTT. Its protein product is CASSMSRPGTDTQYF.

There are many counts of this clonotype. The J gene is TRBJ2-3, the V gene TRBV11-3; D remains unclear. V lost 4 bases to trimming and J lost 0 bases, with 8 bases between them. Germline V gives CDR1 SGHNT, CDR2 YENEEA. This CDR3 is 14 amino acids long. CDR3 protein: CASSWGRSTDTQYF. CDR3 bases: TGTGCCAGCAGCTGGGGAAGGAGCACAGATACGCAGTATTTT.

This clonotype was counted at least ten times. The genes are TRBV7-6 and TRBJ2-7; D might be TRBD2 (6 bases). Trimming removed 5 bases from V and 7 bases from J, with 21 bases in between. The germline gives CDR1 SGHVS, CDR2 FNYEAQ. The CDR3 has 15 amino acids. In nucleotides, the CDR3 is TGTGCCAGCAGCCTCGGAGGGGTCTCCGAGGCGGAGCAGTACTTC. This codes for CASSLGGVSEAEQYF.

The table lists this clonotype with a few counts. This chain joins TRBV5-6 and TRBJ2-3, with a possible D match to TRBD2 (7 bases). Germline V gene lookup returns CDR1 SGHDT and CDR2 YYEEEE. The CDR3 covers 16 residues. The V end lost 7 bases, the J end lost 4 bases, and 22 bases lay between the germline ends. In DNA form, the CDR3 reads TGTGCCAGCTCTGGTTTTGGGGCGGGGGCCTCAGATACGCAGTATTTT. Translated: CASSGFGAGASDTQYF.

This clonotype was recorded at least ten times. The genes are TRBV30 and TRBJ2-5, with unresolved D. The CDR3 length is 11 residues. Trimming removed 2 bases from V and 5 bases from J, with 6 bases in between. CDR1 is GTSNPN, CDR2 SVGIG, per germline (reference sequence). CDR3 nucleotide sequence: TGTGCCTGGAGTCTCCTGGAGACCCAGTACTTC. Translated: CAWSLLETQYF. Combining the CDR3 with reference TRBV30 and TRBJ2-5 gives the whole variable domain SQTIHQWPATLVQPVGSPLSLECTVEGTSNPNLYWYRQAAGRGLQLLFYSVGIGQISSEVPQNLSASRPQDRQFILSSKKLLLSDSGFYLCAWSLLETQYFGPGTRLLVL.

This clonotype was seen more than once but under ten times. The chain employs TRBV29-1 and TRBJ1-4; D may be TRBD1 (6 bases). CDR1 SQVTM and CDR2 ANQGSEA come from the germline V gene. This CDR3 contains 14 residues. The V end lost 4 bases, the J end lost 0 bases, and 9 bases lay between the germline ends. The CDR3 loop reads CSVGGPTTNEKLFF. The CDR3 DNA follows: TGCAGCGTTGGGGGGCCCACAACTAATGAAAAACTGTTTTTT.